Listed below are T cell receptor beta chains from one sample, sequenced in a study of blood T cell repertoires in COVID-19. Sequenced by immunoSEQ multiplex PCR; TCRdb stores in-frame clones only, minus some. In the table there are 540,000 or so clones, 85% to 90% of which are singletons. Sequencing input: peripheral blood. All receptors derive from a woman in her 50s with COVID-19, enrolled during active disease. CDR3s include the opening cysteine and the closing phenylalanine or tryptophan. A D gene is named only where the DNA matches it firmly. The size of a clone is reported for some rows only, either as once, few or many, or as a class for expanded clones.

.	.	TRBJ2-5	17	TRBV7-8	TGTGCCAGCAGCTTAGAGAGACAGGCCCCCAAAGGGTGGACCCAGTACTTC	CASSLERQAPKGWTQYF
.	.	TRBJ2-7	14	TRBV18	TGTGCCAGCTCACCTACTGGGGGCACGTACGAGCAGTACTTC	CASSPTGGTYEQYF
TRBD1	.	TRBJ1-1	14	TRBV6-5	TGTGCCAGCAGTTATCAGGGGGCGGACACTGAAGCTTTCTTT	CASSYQGADTEAFF
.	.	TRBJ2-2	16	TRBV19	TGTGCCAGTACCTCTCCGCGGGACAGACCTACCGGGGAGCTGTTTTTT	CASTSPRDRPTGELFF
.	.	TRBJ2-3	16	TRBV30	TGTGCCTGGAGTGGGTCGGGCAGGGTGGTCTCAGATACGCAGTATTTT	CAWSGSGRVVSDTQYF
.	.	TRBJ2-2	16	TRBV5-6	TGTGCCAGCAGCTTGGGGGTCAGGGGAGACACCGGGGAGCTGTTTTTT	CASSLGVRGDTGELFF
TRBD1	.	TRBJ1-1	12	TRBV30	TGTGCCTTAACAGGGGGACGGTCTGAAGCTTTCTTT	CALTGGRSEAFF
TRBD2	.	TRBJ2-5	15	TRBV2	TGTGCCTCTTTCCAGGGCACTAGCGGGACGGAGACCCAGTACTTC	CASFQGTSGTETQYF
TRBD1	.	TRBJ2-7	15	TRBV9	TGTGCCAGCAGCGGGGGACAGGACACCCCCTACGAGCAGTACTTC	CASSGGQDTPYEQYF
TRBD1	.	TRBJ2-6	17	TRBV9	TGTGCCAGCAGCCTTTCGGGACAGGGGACGGGGGCCAACGTCCTGACTTTC	CASSLSGQGTGANVLTF
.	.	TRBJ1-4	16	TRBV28	TGTGCCAGCAGTTTATTGGACAGTGCAACTAATGAAAAACTGTTTTTT	CASSLLDSATNEKLFF
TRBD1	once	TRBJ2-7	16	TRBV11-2	TGTGCCAGCAGCTTAACTTACAGGACAGGGGCCTACGAGCAGTACTTC	CASSLTYRTGAYEQYF
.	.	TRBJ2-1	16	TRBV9	TGTGCCAGCAGCCCCGCGGGTTCAAGCTCCTACAATGAGCAGTTCTTC	CASSPAGSSSYNEQFF
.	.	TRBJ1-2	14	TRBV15	TGTGCCACCAGCAGAGAGACACTTAACTATGGCTACACCTTC	CATSRETLNYGYTF
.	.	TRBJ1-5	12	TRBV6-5	TGTGCCAGCAGCGGGGGTTATCAGCCCCAGCATTTT	CASSGGYQPQHF
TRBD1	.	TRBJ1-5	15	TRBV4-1	TGCGCCAGCAGCCAGCAGGGGGCCCGGAATCAGCCCCAGCATTTT	CASSQQGARNQPQHF
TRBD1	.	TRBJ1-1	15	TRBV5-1	TGCGCCAGCAGTGCGACAGGGCAAGGGTACACTGAAGCTTTCTTT	CASSATGQGYTEAFF
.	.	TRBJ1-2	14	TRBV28	TGTGCCAGCTCACACCCGGACAGCCTCTATGGCTACACCTTC	CASSHPDSLYGYTF
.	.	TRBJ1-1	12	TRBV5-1	TGCGCCAGCAGCCCCGGGACTCCTAAAGCTTTCTTT	CASSPGTPKAFF
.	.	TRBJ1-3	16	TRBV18	TGTGCCAGCTCACCAGTACGGGGATCATCTGGAAACACCATATATTTT	CASSPVRGSSGNTIYF
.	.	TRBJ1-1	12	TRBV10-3	TGTGCCATCAGACAGGGTTCCGATGAAGCTTTCTTT	CAIRQGSDEAFF
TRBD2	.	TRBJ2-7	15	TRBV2	TGTGCCAGCAGTCCGGGACTAGCGGGGGGTCACGAGCAGTACTTC	CASSPGLAGGHEQYF
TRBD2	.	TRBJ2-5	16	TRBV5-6	TGTGCCAGCAGCTTCAGGTCTAGCGGGGGCCAAGAGACCCAGTACTTC	CASSFRSSGGQETQYF
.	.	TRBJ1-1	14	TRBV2	TGTGCCAGCAGTGCCCGGACAACGAACACTGAAGCTTTCTTT	CASSARTTNTEAFF
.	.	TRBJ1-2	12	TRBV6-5	TGTGCCAGCAGTAGACAGTTGGATGGCTACACCTTC	CASSRQLDGYTF
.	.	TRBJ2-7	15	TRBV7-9	TGTGCCAGCAGCTTAGCCGGGACATTAGCCTACGAGCAGTACTTC	CASSLAGTLAYEQYF
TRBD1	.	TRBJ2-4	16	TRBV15	TGTGCCACCAACCCGACAGGGTTGGGAGCCAAAAACATTCAGTACTTC	CATNPTGLGAKNIQYF
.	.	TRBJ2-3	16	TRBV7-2	TGTGCCAGCAGGGGGGGGGCGAAGTCAGACACAGATACGCAGTATTTT	CASRGGAKSDTDTQYF
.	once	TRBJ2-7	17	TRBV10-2	TGCGCCAGCCTGAACCCCACAGGGACCCGCACCCCCTACGAGCAGTACTTC	CASLNPTGTRTPYEQYF
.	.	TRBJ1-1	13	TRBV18	TGTGCCAGCTCACCAGGACAGAACACTGAAGCTTTCTTT	CASSPGQNTEAFF
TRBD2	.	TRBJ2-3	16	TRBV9	TGTGCCAGCAGCGTATTGAGTAGCGGGGGAACAGATACGCAGTATTTT	CASSVLSSGGTDTQYF
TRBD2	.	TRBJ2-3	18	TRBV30	TGTGCCTGGAGGCCGGAGCGGGGGACTCCCCGACGCACAGATACGCAGTATTTT	CAWRPERGTPRRTDTQYF
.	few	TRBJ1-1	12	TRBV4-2	TGTGCCAGCATTCGAGGGGGCACTGAAGCTTTCTTT	CASIRGGTEAFF
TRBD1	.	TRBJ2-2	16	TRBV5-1	TGCGCCAGCAGCTTTGGGGCCGGGACAGGCGCCGGGGAGCTGTTTTTT	CASSFGAGTGAGELFF
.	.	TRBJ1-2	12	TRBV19	TGTGCCAGTAGTTCCTTTAACTATGGCTACACCTTC	CASSSFNYGYTF
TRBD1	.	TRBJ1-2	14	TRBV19	TGTGCCAGTAGTATCGACAGGGAAATCAGTGGCTACACCTTC	CASSIDREISGYTF
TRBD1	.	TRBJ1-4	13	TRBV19	TGTGCCAGTAGCAGGGACAGAGACGAAAAACTGTTTTTT	CASSRDRDEKLFF
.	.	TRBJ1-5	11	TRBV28	TGTGCCAGCAGTGCCCGCGGTGCCCAGCATTTT	CASSARGAQHF
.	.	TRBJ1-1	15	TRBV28	TGTGCCAGCAGTTTCCGAAGGACTCAAAACACTGAAGCTTTCTTT	CASSFRRTQNTEAFF
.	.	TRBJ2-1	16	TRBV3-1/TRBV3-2	TGTGCCAGCAGCCAAGATGAGCCCTCCGCCTACAATGAGCAGTTCTTC	CASSQDEPSAYNEQFF
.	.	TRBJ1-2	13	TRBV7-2	TGTGCCAGCAGCTTAGCCCAGGACTATGGCTACACCTTC	CASSLAQDYGYTF
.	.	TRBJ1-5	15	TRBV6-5	TGTGCCAGCAGCTCGACAGGTTATAGCAATCAGCCCCAGCATTTT	CASSSTGYSNQPQHF
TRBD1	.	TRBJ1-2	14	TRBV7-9	TGTGCCAGCAGCCGGACAGGGGAGGTATATGGCTACACCTTC	CASSRTGEVYGYTF
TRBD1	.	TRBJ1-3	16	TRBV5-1	TGCGCCAGCAGCGATAAGACAGGGGGTACTGGAAACACCATATATTTT	CASSDKTGGTGNTIYF
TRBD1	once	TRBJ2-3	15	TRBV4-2	TGTGCCAGCAGCCAAGCGGGGACAGTCCCTTCCAAGCAGTATTTT	CASSQAGTVPSKQYF